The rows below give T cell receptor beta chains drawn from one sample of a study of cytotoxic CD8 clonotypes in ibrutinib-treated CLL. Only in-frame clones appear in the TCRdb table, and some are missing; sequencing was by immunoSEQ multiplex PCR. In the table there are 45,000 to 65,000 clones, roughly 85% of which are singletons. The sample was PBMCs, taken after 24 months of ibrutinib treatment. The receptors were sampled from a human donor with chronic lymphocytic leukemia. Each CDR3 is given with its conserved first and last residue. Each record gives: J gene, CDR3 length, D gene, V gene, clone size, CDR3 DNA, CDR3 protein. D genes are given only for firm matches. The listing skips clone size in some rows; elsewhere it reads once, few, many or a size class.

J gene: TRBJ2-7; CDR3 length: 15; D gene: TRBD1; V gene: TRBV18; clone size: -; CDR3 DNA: TGTGCCAGCTCACAAGGGACAGGGGGAACCTACGAGCAGTACTTC; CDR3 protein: CASSQGTGGTYEQYF
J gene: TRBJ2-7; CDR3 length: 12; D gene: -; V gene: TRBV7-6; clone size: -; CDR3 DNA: TGTGCCAGCAGTTCACAGGCCTACGAGCAGTACTTC; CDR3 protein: CASSSQAYEQYF
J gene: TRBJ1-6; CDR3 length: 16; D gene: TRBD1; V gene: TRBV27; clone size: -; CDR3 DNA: TGTGCCAGCAGTACTGTCGGACAGGGGCGAAATTCACCCCTCCACTTT; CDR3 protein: CASSTVGQGRNSPLHF
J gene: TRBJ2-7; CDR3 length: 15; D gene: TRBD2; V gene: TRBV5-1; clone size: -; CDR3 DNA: TGCGCCAGCCGCCCAACTAGCGGGAGGAAGAACGAGCAGTACTTC; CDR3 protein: CASRPTSGRKNEQYF
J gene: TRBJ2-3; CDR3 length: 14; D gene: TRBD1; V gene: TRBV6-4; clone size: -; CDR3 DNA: TGTGCCAGCAGTGAAGGACAGGGTGGTGATACGCAGTATTTT; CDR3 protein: CASSEGQGGDTQYF
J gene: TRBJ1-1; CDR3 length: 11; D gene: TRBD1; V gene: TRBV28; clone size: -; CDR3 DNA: TGTGCCAGCAGTGACAGGGGAGGTGCTTTCTTT; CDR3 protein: CASSDRGGAFF
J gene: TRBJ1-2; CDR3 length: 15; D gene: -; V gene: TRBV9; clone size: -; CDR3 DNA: TGTGCCAGCAGCACCGGGACTGTCCAAACCTATGGCTACACCTTC; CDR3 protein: CASSTGTVQTYGYTF
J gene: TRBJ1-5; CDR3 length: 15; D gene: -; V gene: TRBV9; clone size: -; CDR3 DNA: TGTGCCAGCAACCGTCGTGGGGATAGCAATCAGCCCCAGCATTTT; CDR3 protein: CASNRRGDSNQPQHF
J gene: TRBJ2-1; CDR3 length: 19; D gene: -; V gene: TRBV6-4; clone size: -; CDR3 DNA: TGTGCCAGCGGGGCGCTGGGGCAGGAGACTCTTGGTTTGGGCAATGAGCAGTTCTTC; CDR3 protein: CASGALGQETLGLGNEQFF
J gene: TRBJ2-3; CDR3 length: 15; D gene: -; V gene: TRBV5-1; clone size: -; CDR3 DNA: TGCGCCAGCAGCCTTCGGACAGCTAGCACAGATACGCAGTATTTT; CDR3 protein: CASSLRTASTDTQYF
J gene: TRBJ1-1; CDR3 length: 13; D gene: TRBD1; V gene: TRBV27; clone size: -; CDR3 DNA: TGTGCCAGCAGTTTAACGGGCGACAGGGAGGCTTTCTTT; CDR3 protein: CASSLTGDREAFF
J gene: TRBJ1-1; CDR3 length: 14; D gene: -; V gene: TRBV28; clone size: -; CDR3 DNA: TGTGCCAGCAGTTTCTTTTCCGGGGGCACTGAAGCTTTCTTT; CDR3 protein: CASSFFSGGTEAFF
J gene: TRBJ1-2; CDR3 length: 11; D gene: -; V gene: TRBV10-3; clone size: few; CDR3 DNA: TGTGCCATCAGTGACAGCTATGGCTACACCTTC; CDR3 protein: CAISDSYGYTF
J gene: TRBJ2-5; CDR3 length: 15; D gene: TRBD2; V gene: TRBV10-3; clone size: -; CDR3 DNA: TGTGCCATCAGTGGGGCTAGCGGGAACCAAGAGACCCAGTACTTC; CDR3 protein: CAISGASGNQETQYF
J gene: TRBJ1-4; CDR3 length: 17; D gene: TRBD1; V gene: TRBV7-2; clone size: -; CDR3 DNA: TGTGCCAGCAGACTAGGCCCGCAGGGGGCGGCTAATGAAAAACTGTTTTTT; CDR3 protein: CASRLGPQGAANEKLFF
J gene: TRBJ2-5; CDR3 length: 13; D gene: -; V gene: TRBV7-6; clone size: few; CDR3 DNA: TGTGCCAGCAGCTTAAGACAACAAGAGACCCAGTACTTC; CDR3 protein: CASSLRQQETQYF
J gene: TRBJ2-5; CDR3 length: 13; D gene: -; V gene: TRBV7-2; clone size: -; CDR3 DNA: TGTGCCAGCAGTTTTAGTGTTACAGAGACCCAGTACTTC; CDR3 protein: CASSFSVTETQYF
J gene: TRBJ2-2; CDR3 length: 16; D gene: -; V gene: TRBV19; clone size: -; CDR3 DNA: TGTGCCAGTAGTAGTCTGGGGGGCAGGGTCACCGGGGAGCTGTTTTTT; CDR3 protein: CASSSLGGRVTGELFF
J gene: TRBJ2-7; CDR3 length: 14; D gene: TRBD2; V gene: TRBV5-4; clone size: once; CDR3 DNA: TGTGCCAGCAGCCCTGGACTAGCGGGAGACGAGCAGTACTTC; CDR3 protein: CASSPGLAGDEQYF
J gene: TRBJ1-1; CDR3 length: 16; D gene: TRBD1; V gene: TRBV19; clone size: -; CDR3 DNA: TGTGCCAGTAGTACCAGACAGGGAGCTGGCAGCACTGAAGCTTTCTTT; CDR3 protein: CASSTRQGAGSTEAFF
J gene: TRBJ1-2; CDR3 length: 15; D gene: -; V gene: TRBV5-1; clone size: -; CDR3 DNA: TGCGCCAGCAGCTTGGGAACAGGGCTGGGCTATGGCTACACCTTC; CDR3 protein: CASSLGTGLGYGYTF
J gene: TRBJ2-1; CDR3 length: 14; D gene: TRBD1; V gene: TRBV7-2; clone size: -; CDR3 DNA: TGTGCCAGCAGCGCGCGGACAGGTCACAATGAGCAGTTCTTC; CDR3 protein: CASSARTGHNEQFF
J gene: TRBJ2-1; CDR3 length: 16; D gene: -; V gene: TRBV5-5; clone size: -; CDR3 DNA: TGTGCCAGCAGCTTGACAGGGAGACACTCCTACAATGAGCAGTTCTTC; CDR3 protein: CASSLTGRHSYNEQFF
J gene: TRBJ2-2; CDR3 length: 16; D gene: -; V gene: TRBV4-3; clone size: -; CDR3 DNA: TGCGCCAGCAGCCCCGGAGTCGGGGAGGACACCGGGGAGCTGTTTTTT; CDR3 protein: CASSPGVGEDTGELFF
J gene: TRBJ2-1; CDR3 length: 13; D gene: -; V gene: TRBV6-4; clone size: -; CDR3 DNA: TGTGCCAGCACTCCGACTGGGTCGGGTGAGCAGTTCTTC; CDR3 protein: CASTPTGSGEQFF
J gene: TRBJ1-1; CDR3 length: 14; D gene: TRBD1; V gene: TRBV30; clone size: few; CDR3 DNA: TGTGCCTGGAACCGGGACAGGGCGAACACTGAAGCTTTCTTT; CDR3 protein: CAWNRDRANTEAFF
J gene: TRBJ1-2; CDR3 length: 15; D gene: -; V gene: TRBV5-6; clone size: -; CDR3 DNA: TGTGCCAGCATCGCTTTTACCCAGGAAAACTATGGCTACACCTTC; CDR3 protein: CASIAFTQENYGYTF
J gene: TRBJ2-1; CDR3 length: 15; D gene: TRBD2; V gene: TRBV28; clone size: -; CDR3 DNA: TGTGCCAGCAGTTTAGGACTAGCGGGAACGGATGAGCAGTTCTTC; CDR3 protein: CASSLGLAGTDEQFF
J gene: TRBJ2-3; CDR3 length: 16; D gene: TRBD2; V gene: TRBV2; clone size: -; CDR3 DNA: TGTGCCAGCAGGGCTAGCGGGAGCCTTTTCACAGATACGCAGTATTTT; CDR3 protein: CASRASGSLFTDTQYF
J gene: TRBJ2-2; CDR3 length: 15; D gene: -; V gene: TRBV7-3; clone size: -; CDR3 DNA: TGTGCCAGCAGCGCCACTGAGGTTTACACCGGGGAGCTGTTTTTT; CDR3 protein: CASSATEVYTGELFF
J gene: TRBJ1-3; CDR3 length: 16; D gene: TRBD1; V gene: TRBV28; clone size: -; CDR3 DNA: TGTGCCAGCAGTCCCGGACAGGGGGTCTCTGGAAACACCATATATTTT; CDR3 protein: CASSPGQGVSGNTIYF
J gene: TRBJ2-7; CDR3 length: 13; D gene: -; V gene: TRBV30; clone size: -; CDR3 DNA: TGTGCCTGGAGTGTAGGGTTTTCCTACGAGCAGTACTTC; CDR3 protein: CAWSVGFSYEQYF
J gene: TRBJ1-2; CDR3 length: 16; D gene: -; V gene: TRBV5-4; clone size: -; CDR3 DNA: TGTGCCAGCAGCTTGGATATGGGGGGCAAAATATATGGCTACACCTTC; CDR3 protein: CASSLDMGGKIYGYTF
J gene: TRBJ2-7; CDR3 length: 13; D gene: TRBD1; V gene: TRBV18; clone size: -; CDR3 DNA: TGTGCCAGCTCACCTTACAGGGGAAACGAGCAGTACTTC; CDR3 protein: CASSPYRGNEQYF
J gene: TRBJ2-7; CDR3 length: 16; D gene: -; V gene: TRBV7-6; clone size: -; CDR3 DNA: TGTGCCAGCAGCTTAGTCTCCAGGGACAACTCCTACGAGCAGTACTTC; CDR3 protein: CASSLVSRDNSYEQYF
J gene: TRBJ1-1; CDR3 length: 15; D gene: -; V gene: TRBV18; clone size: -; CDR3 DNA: TGTGCCAGCTCAGTACAGCGACCCGAGAACACTGAAGCTTTCTTT; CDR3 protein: CASSVQRPENTEAFF
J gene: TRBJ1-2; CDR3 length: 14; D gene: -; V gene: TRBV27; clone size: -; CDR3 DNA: TGTGCCAGCAGCCCCAAGGGGTCGAGCTATGGCTACACCTTC; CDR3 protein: CASSPKGSSYGYTF
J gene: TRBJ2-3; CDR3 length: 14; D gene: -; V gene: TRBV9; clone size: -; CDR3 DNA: TGTGCCAGCAGCGCGGGTGGCGGACCAGATACGCAGTATTTT; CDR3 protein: CASSAGGGPDTQYF
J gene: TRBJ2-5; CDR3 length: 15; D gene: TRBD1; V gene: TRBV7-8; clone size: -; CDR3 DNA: TGTGCCAGCAGCCCCGACAGGGGGCGAAAGGAGACCCAGTACTTC; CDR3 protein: CASSPDRGRKETQYF
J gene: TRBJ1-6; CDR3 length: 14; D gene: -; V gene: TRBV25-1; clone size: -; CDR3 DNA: TGTGCCAGCACGGGGGATTTAAATAATTCACCCCTCCACTTT; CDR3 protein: CASTGDLNNSPLHF
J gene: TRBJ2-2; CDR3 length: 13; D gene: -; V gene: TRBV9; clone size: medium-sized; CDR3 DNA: TGTGCCAGCAGTCCTCGAGGTCCCGGGGAGCTGTTTTTT; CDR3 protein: CASSPRGPGELFF
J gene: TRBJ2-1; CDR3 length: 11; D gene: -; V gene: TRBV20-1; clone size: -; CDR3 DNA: TGCAGTGCAAACCCAGGAGGTGAGCAGTTCTTC; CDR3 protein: CSANPGGEQFF
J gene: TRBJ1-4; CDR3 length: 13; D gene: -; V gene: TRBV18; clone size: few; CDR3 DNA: TGTGCCAGCTCAGAGGAGACTAATGAAAAACTGTTTTTT; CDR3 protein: CASSEETNEKLFF
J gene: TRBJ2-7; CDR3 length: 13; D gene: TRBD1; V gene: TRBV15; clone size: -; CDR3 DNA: TGTGCCACCAGCAGCCGACAGGGGGGCGAGCAGTACTTC; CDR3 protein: CATSSRQGGEQYF
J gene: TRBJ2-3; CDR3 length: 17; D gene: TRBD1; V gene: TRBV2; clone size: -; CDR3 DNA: TGTGCCAGCAGGGACCCTGCCAGGGGGCCTAGCACAGATACGCAGTATTTT; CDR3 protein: CASRDPARGPSTDTQYF
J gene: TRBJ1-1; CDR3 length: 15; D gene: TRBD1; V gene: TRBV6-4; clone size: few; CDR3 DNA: TGTGCCAGCAGTCCGGACAGGGGGCGAAGGACTGAAGCTTTCTTT; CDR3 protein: CASSPDRGRRTEAFF
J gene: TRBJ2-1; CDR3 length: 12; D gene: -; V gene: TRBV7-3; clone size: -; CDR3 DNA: TGTGCCAGCAGCTTCGGCAAAGGTGAGCAGTTCTTC; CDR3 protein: CASSFGKGEQFF
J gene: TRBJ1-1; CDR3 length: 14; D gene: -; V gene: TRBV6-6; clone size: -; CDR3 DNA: TGTGCCAGCAGTTACCCCGGGGATAACACTGAAGCTTTCTTT; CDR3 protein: CASSYPGDNTEAFF
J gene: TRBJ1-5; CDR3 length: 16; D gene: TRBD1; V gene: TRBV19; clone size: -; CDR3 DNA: TGTGCCAGTAGTATCTATGGACAGGCTAGCAATCAGCCCCAGCATTTT; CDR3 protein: CASSIYGQASNQPQHF
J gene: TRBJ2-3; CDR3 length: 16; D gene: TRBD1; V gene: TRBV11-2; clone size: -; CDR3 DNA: TGTGCCAGCAGCTCCCTGGGACAGGGAGTTCCAGATACGCAGTATTTT; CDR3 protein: CASSSLGQGVPDTQYF
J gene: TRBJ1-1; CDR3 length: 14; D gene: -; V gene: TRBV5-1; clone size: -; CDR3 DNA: TGCGCCAGCAGGCCCAAGACAGGGAACACTGAAGCTTTCTTT; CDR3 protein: CASRPKTGNTEAFF
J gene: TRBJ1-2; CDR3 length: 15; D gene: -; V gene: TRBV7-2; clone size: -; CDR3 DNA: TGTGCCAGCAGCTTAGGGGTATGGGGGCAGTATGGCTACACCTTC; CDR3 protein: CASSLGVWGQYGYTF
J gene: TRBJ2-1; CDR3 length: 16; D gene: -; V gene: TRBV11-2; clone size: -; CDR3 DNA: TGTGCCAGCAGCTTAGCTGGGATGACTATTTACAATGAGCAGTTCTTC; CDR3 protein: CASSLAGMTIYNEQFF
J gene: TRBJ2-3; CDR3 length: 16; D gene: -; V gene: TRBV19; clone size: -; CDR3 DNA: TGTGCCATCCAGGACACCCGGGGCCCAATCACAGATACGCAGTATTTT; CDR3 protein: CAIQDTRGPITDTQYF
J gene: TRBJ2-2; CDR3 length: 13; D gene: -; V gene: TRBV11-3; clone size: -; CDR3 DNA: TGTGCCAGCAGCTTAACGAGGACCGGGGAGCTGTTTTTT; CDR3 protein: CASSLTRTGELFF
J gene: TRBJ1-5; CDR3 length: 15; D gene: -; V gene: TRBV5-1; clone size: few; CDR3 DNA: TGCGCCAGCAGCTTGGGGGCCGCTAGCAATCAGCCCCAGCATTTT; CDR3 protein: CASSLGAASNQPQHF
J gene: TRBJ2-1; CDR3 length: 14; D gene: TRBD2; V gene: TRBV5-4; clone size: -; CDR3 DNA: TGTGCCAGCAGCTTGGGGATAGCGGGAGATGAGCAGTTCTTC; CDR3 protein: CASSLGIAGDEQFF